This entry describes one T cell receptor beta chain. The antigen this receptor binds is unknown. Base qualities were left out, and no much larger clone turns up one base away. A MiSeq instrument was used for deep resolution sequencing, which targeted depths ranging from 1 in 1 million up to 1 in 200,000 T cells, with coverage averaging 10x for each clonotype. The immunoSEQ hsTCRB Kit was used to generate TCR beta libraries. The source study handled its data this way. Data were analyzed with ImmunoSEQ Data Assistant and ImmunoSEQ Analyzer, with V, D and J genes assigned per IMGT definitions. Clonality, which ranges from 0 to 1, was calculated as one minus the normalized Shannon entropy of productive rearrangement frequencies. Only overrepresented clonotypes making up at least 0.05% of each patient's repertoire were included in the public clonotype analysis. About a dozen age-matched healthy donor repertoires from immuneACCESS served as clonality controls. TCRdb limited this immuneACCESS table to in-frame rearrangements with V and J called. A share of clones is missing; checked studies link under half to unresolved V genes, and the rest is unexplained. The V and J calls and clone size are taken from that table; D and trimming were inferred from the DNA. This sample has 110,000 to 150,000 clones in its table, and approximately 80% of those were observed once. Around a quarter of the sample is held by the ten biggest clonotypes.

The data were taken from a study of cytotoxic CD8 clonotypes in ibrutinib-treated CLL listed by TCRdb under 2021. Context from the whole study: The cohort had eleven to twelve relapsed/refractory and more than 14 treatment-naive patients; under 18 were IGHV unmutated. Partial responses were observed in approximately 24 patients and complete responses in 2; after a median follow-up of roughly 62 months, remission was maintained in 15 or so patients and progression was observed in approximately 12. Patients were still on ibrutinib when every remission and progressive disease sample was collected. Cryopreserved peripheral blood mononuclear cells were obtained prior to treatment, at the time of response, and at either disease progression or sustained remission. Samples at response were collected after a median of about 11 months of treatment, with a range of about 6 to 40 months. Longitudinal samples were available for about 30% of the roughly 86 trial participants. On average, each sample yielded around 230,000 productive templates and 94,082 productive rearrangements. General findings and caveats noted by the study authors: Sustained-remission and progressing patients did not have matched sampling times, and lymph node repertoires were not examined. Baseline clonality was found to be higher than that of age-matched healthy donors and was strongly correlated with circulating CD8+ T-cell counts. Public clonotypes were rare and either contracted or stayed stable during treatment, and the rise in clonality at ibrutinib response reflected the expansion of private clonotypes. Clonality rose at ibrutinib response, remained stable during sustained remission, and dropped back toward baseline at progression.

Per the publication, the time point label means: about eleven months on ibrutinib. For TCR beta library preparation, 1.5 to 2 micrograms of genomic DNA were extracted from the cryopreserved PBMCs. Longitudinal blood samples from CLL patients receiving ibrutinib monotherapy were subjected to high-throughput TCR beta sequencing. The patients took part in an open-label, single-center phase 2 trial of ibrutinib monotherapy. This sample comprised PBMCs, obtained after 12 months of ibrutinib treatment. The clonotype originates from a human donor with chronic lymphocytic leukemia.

The DNA reads TGCGCCAGCAGCTTAAGGGAGACCCAGTACTTC. Protein translation: CASSLRETQYF. The chain links TRBV5-1 with TRBJ2-5; no D gene call is confident. The CDR3 has 11 amino acids, counting the end cysteine and phenylalanine. Only the CDR3 region is kept as DNA, spanning 33 bases read in frame from base 1. The germline V gene encodes CDR1 SGHRS and CDR2 YFSETQ. At the junction V is shortened by 2 bases and J by 5 bases, with 4 bases in between.